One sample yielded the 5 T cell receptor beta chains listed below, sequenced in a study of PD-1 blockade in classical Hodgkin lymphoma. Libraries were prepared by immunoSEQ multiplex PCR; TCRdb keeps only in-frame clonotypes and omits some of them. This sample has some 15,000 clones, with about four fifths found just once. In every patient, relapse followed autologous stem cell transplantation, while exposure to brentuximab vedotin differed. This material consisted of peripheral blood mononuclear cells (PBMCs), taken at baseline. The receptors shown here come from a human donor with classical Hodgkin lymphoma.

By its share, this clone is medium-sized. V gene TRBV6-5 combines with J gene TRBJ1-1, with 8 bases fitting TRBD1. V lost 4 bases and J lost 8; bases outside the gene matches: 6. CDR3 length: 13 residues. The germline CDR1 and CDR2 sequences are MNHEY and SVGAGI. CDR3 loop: CASSLGRQGEAFF. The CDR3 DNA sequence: TGTGCCAGCAGTTTGGGCAGACAGGGGGAAGCTTTCTTT.

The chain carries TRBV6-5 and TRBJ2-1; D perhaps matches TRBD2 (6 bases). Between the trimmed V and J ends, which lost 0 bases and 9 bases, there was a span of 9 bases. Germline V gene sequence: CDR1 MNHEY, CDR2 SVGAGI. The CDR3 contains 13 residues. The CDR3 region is CASSYSKGGEQFF. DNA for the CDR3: TGTGCCAGCAGTTACTCGAAGGGAGGTGAGCAGTTCTTC.

Here the CDR3 DNA reads TGTGCCAGCAGCACTAGGGGACAGACCTCCTACGAGCAGTACTTC. It encodes CASSTRGQTSYEQYF. This chain joins TRBV28 and TRBJ2-7; 7 bases agree with TRBD1. The CDR3 is 15 amino acids. J lost 0 bases, V lost 6 bases, and 8 bases had no gene match. Germline CDR1 is MDHEN and CDR2 is SYDVKM.

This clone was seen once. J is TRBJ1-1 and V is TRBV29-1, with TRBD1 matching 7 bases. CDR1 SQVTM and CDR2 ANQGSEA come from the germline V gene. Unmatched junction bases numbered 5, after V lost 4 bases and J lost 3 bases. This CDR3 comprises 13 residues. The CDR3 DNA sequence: TGCAGCGTTGCGGCGGGACAGTACACTGAAGCTTTCTTT. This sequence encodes CSVAAGQYTEAFF. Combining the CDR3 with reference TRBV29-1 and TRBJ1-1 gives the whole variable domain SAVISQKPSRDICQRGTSLTIQCQVDSQVTMMFWYRQQPGQSLTLIATANQGSEATYESGFVIDKFPISRPNLTFSTLTVSNMSPEDSSIYLCSVAAGQYTEAFFGQGTRLTVV.

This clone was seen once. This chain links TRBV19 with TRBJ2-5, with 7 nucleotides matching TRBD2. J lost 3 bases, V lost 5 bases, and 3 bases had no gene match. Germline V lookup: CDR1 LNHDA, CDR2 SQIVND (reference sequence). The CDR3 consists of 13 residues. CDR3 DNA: TGTGCCAGTAGTCCAACTAGCGAAGAGACCCAGTACTTC. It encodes CASSPTSEETQYF. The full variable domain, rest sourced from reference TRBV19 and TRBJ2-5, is DGGITQSPKYLFRKEGQNVTLSCEQNLNHDAMYWYRQDPGQGLRLIYYSQIVNDFQKGDIAEGYSVSREKKESFPLTVTSAQKNPTAFYLCASSPTSEETQYFGPGTRLLVL.